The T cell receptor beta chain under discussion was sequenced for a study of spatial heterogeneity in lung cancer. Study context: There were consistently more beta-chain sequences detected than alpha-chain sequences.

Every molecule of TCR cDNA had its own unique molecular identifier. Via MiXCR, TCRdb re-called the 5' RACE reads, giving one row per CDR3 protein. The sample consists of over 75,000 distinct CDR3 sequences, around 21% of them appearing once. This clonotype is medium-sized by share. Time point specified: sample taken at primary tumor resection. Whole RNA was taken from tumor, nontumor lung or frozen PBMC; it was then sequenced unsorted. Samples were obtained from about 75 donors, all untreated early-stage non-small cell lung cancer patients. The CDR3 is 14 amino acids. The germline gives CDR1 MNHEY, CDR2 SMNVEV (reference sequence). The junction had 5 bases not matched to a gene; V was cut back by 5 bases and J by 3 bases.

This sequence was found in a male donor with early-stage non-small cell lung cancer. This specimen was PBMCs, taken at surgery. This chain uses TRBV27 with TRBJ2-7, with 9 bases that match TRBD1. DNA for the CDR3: TGTGCCAGCAGTCCCTGGGGACAGGGCTACGAGCAGTACTTC. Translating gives CASSPWGQGYEQYF.